This TCR beta chain is from a study of blood T cell repertoires in COVID-19. Overall study: Sites in the United States, Italy and Spain provided acute and convalescent COVID-19 samples. The cDNA or gDNA used as material had been derived from T cells, B-cell-depleted T cells, or PBMCs.

In the original analysis: Amplified reference gene primers provided the basis for estimating nucleated cell counts. Only in-frame clones appear in the TCRdb table, and some are missing; sequencing was by immunoSEQ multiplex PCR. From that table come the V and J calls and clone size; the DNA was used to work out D and trimming. The sample carries about 59,000 clones, 81% recorded once. J was trimmed by 3 bases and V by 6 bases; bases with no gene match: 8. This CDR3 contains 15 residues. The germline V gene has CDR1 MDHEN and CDR2 SYDVKM. The chain carries TRBV28 and TRBJ1-3, with 7 nucleotides matching TRBD1. This clonotype was sampled from a woman of 80 years or more with active or convalescent COVID-19. Material: peripheral blood. For the CDR3, the DNA is TGTGCCAGCAGGGGGGAAGGGGGCCTTGGAAACACCATATATTTT. It codes for CASRGEGGLGNTIYF.